These T cell receptor beta chains were read from a single sample in a study of identical twins. TCRdb analysed the 5' RACE reads with MiXCR anew, one entry per CDR3 protein. This sample carries about 890,000 distinct CDR3 sequences, roughly 12% of them seen once, and the ten largest clones take roughly 1.6%. These data were likewise used in another study, on yellow fever vaccine responses in identical twins.

Sequencing was done on a sample of PBMCs. Every receptor here comes from a young woman in good health. Each CDR3 is given with its conserved first and last residue. The D gene is left open where the match is weak. Clone size appears in some rows only: once, few, many, or a class for an expanded clone.

len: 15
j_gene: TRBJ2-7
abundance: NA
d_gene: NA
v_gene: TRBV12-3/TRBV12-4
CDR3nt: TGTGCCAGCAGTCCAACTACAGGGCCCGGATACGAGCAGTACTTC
CDR3aa: CASSPTTGPGYEQYF

len: 13
j_gene: TRBJ2-7
abundance: NA
d_gene: TRBD2
v_gene: TRBV9
CDR3nt: TGTGCCAGCAGCGTAGGGTTAGCGGGAGGGCAGTACTTC
CDR3aa: CASSVGLAGGQYF

len: 13
j_gene: TRBJ2-5
abundance: few
d_gene: NA
v_gene: TRBV12-3/TRBV12-4
CDR3nt: TGTGCCAGCAGTCCCATGGGCGCAGAGACCCAGTACTTC
CDR3aa: CASSPMGAETQYF

len: 15
j_gene: TRBJ2-1
abundance: NA
d_gene: NA
v_gene: TRBV5-5
CDR3nt: TGTGCCAGCATACCAGACCACCGAACCTACAATGAGCAGTTCTTC
CDR3aa: CASIPDHRTYNEQFF

len: 15
j_gene: TRBJ2-3
abundance: few
d_gene: NA
v_gene: TRBV12-3/TRBV12-4
CDR3nt: TGTGCCAGTCGCCATATGGGCAGGGTGGCAGATACGCAGTATTTT
CDR3aa: CASRHMGRVADTQYF

len: 15
j_gene: TRBJ2-3
abundance: many
d_gene: NA
v_gene: TRBV20-1
CDR3nt: TGCAGTGCTACCTTACGCGCGCTGGGCACAGATACGCAGTATTTT
CDR3aa: CSATLRALGTDTQYF

len: 13
j_gene: TRBJ2-7
abundance: NA
d_gene: TRBD2
v_gene: TRBV2
CDR3nt: TGTGCCAGCAAAAGGACTAGCCTCTACGAGCAGTACTTC
CDR3aa: CASKRTSLYEQYF

len: 13
j_gene: TRBJ1-1
abundance: few
d_gene: NA
v_gene: TRBV6-1
CDR3nt: TGTGCCAGCAGTGGGGCAATGGACACTGAAGCTTTCTTT
CDR3aa: CASSGAMDTEAFF

len: 15
j_gene: TRBJ2-3
abundance: few
d_gene: TRBD1
v_gene: TRBV20-1
CDR3nt: TGCAGTGCTAGTATATGGGACAGGGGATCAGATACGCAGTATTTT
CDR3aa: CSASIWDRGSDTQYF

len: 16
j_gene: TRBJ2-5
abundance: NA
d_gene: NA
v_gene: TRBV7-9
CDR3nt: TGTGCCAGCAGCGTCGGACAGATCGCAAACGAAGAGACCCAGTACTTC
CDR3aa: CASSVGQIANEETQYF

len: 16
j_gene: TRBJ2-3
abundance: NA
d_gene: NA
v_gene: TRBV9
CDR3nt: TGTGCCAGCAGCGGGGGAGGCGGTTTTGTCACAGATACGCAGTATTTT
CDR3aa: CASSGGGGFVTDTQYF

len: 14
j_gene: TRBJ1-5
abundance: many
d_gene: TRBD1
v_gene: TRBV28
CDR3nt: TGTGCCAGCAGTCCCGGGACAGGGGGCAAGCCCCAGCATTTT
CDR3aa: CASSPGTGGKPQHF

len: 16
j_gene: TRBJ1-1
abundance: few
d_gene: TRBD1
v_gene: TRBV7-9
CDR3nt: TGTGCCAGCAGCAGAGCCGTGACAGGGGTCAACACTGAAGCTTTCTTT
CDR3aa: CASSRAVTGVNTEAFF

len: 15
j_gene: TRBJ2-5
abundance: few
d_gene: NA
v_gene: TRBV4-1
CDR3nt: TGCGCCAGCAGCCAAGGGTCGGGGGACGTGAAGACCCAGTACTTC
CDR3aa: CASSQGSGDVKTQYF

len: 13
j_gene: TRBJ1-6
abundance: many
d_gene: TRBD1
v_gene: TRBV2
CDR3nt: TGTGCCAGTGTGGGACAGGGGGGATCACCCCTCCACTTT
CDR3aa: CASVGQGGSPLHF

len: 15
j_gene: TRBJ2-7
abundance: NA
d_gene: NA
v_gene: TRBV3-1
CDR3nt: TGTGCCAGCAGCCAAGATTTAGCACCCTCCTACGAGCAGTACTTC
CDR3aa: CASSQDLAPSYEQYF

len: 16
j_gene: TRBJ2-1
abundance: few
d_gene: NA
v_gene: TRBV6-2/TRBV6-3
CDR3nt: TGTGCCAGCAGTTACTGGGGCGGGGTCACCTACAATGAGCAGTTCTTC
CDR3aa: CASSYWGGVTYNEQFF

len: 13
j_gene: TRBJ1-1
abundance: few
d_gene: TRBD1
v_gene: TRBV6-2/TRBV6-3
CDR3nt: TGTGCCAGCAGTTCGACGACAGGGTTTGAAGCTTTCTTT
CDR3aa: CASSSTTGFEAFF

len: 16
j_gene: TRBJ2-1
abundance: NA
d_gene: TRBD2
v_gene: TRBV18
CDR3nt: TGTGCCAGCTCACCTCCCGGCGGGGGGCGAATCAATGAGCAGTTCTTC
CDR3aa: CASSPPGGGRINEQFF

len: 16
j_gene: TRBJ2-5
abundance: NA
d_gene: TRBD1
v_gene: TRBV7-8
CDR3nt: TGTGCCAGCACTAACCACGGGACAGGGTTCCAAGAGACCCAGTACTTC
CDR3aa: CASTNHGTGFQETQYF

len: 14
j_gene: TRBJ2-2
abundance: few
d_gene: NA
v_gene: TRBV20-1
CDR3nt: TGCAGTGCAAAAGGGGGGGCCCAAACCGGGGAGCTGTTTTTT
CDR3aa: CSAKGGAQTGELFF

len: 15
j_gene: TRBJ2-7
abundance: few
d_gene: TRBD1
v_gene: TRBV27
CDR3nt: TGTGCCAGCAGTGAACGGGACAGGGGGCGGTACGAGCAGTACTTC
CDR3aa: CASSERDRGRYEQYF

len: 14
j_gene: TRBJ1-1
abundance: many
d_gene: NA
v_gene: TRBV12-3/TRBV12-4
CDR3nt: TGTGCCAGCATTCTTACCTCAAGTAACACTGAAGCTTTCTTT
CDR3aa: CASILTSSNTEAFF

len: 16
j_gene: TRBJ2-5
abundance: NA
d_gene: TRBD2
v_gene: TRBV7-2
CDR3nt: TGTGCCAGCAGCTTAAAACCGGGACTAGGGTTAGAGACCCAGTACTTC
CDR3aa: CASSLKPGLGLETQYF

len: 18
j_gene: TRBJ2-3
abundance: NA
d_gene: TRBD2
v_gene: TRBV11-2
CDR3nt: TGTGCCAGCAGCCCGGGAGGGGCCGGCGGTAGGGGCACAGATACGCAGTATTTT
CDR3aa: CASSPGGAGGRGTDTQYF

len: 12
j_gene: TRBJ2-7
abundance: few
d_gene: NA
v_gene: TRBV30
CDR3nt: TGTGCCTGGAGTGAAGACCCCCACGAGCAGTACTTC
CDR3aa: CAWSEDPHEQYF

len: 16
j_gene: TRBJ2-2
abundance: NA
d_gene: NA
v_gene: TRBV3-1
CDR3nt: TGTGCCAGCAGCCAAAGCGGGCGGAGGAACACCGGGGAGCTGTTTTTT
CDR3aa: CASSQSGRRNTGELFF

len: 13
j_gene: TRBJ1-4
abundance: many
d_gene: NA
v_gene: TRBV20-1
CDR3nt: TGCAGTGCTAACGCGGGGTTGGAGGGAAAACTGTTTTTT
CDR3aa: CSANAGLEGKLFF

len: 14
j_gene: TRBJ2-2
abundance: NA
d_gene: NA
v_gene: TRBV6-5
CDR3nt: TGTGCCAGCAGGGGACTCGAGAACACCGGGGAGCTGTTTTTT
CDR3aa: CASRGLENTGELFF

len: 16
j_gene: TRBJ1-5
abundance: few
d_gene: TRBD1
v_gene: TRBV6-2/TRBV6-3
CDR3nt: TGTGCCAGCAAAAGCCGGCGACAGGGGATCAATCAGCCCCAGCATTTT
CDR3aa: CASKSRRQGINQPQHF

len: 17
j_gene: TRBJ2-1
abundance: NA
d_gene: TRBD2
v_gene: TRBV24-1
CDR3nt: TGTGCCACCAGTGATTTGGGGGCTAGCGGGAGGGCCAATGAGCAGTTCTTC
CDR3aa: CATSDLGASGRANEQFF

len: 12
j_gene: TRBJ2-7
abundance: many
d_gene: NA
v_gene: TRBV12-3/TRBV12-4
CDR3nt: TGTGCCAGCGCGGCGCCCCAATACGAGCAGTACTTC
CDR3aa: CASAAPQYEQYF

len: 16
j_gene: TRBJ2-7
abundance: NA
d_gene: TRBD1
v_gene: TRBV3-1
CDR3nt: TGTGCCAGCAGCCCCCCTAGTGTGACAGGGGCCCACGAGCAGTACTTC
CDR3aa: CASSPPSVTGAHEQYF

len: 16
j_gene: TRBJ2-1
abundance: NA
d_gene: TRBD2
v_gene: TRBV29-1
CDR3nt: TGCAGCGTTGAAGATTTGGCGGGAGAACCCTACAATGAGCAGTTCTTC
CDR3aa: CSVEDLAGEPYNEQFF